This TCR beta chain was sequenced during a study of blood T cell repertoires in COVID-19. Study as a whole: Material from acute and convalescent COVID-19 was sourced from the United States, Italy and Spain.

Under the authors' procedure: Reference gene primer amplification yielded estimated nucleated cell counts. Method: immunoSEQ multiplex PCR; TCRdb's copy keeps in-frame clones and lacks some. V and J calls and clone size follow that table, whereas D and trimming were derived from the DNA. This repertoire shows about 210,000 clones, 88% found once; its top ten account for 1.5% to 2%. Trimming at V came to 7 bases and at J to 5 bases, leaving 7 bases not matched to a gene. The CDR3 is 14 amino acids. Germline lookup yields CDR1 SGHDT and CDR2 YYEEEE. The clonotype was recovered from a man between 65 and 85 years old with acute or convalescent COVID-19. The V gene is TRBV5-6, the J gene TRBJ2-3, with TRBD2 identical over 10 bases. The sample consisted of peripheral blood. The CDR3 DNA reads as TGTGCCAGCTTCAGACTAGCGGGCATAGATACGCAGTATTTT. This translates into CASFRLAGIDTQYF.